These 5 T cell receptor beta chains share one sample of origin, sequenced in a study of T cells in women clearing cervical HPV infection. Assay used: immunoSEQ multiplex PCR; TCRdb lists only in-frame clones, some missing. Its listing shows approximately 35,000 clones. The sequenced sample was blood buffy coat. Source of these receptors: a woman aged 18 to 69 with a cervical HPV16 infection that either progressed to CIN3+ or cleared (not recorded which).

About this clone itself: Its ends do not fully match the called genes, so a read error is possible. With the read ending 3 residues before the CDR3 end, the germline J gene is used to fill in that end. V gene TRBV7-1 combines with J gene TRBJ2-3; 12 bases are shared with TRBD2. TRBV7-1 is annotated as an ORF whose role is uncertain. The CDR3 contains 20 residues. The CDR3 here is CPSSSSQQRTSGATTDTQYF. CDR3 DNA, as far as it was read: TGTCCCAGCAGCTCTTCCCAACAAAGGACTAGCGGGGCCACCACAGATACG.

Regarding this clone: The sequenced fragment ends 3 residues before the CDR3 boundary, so the rest is inferred from the germline J gene. V and J are TRBV4-1 and TRBJ2-7; 7 bases are shared with TRBD2. The length of the CDR3 is 17 residues. Germline loops: CDR1 MGHRA, CDR2 YSYEKL. V lost 0 bases and J lost 4; bases outside the gene matches: 12. CDR3 protein: CASSQDRSSGGGYEQYF. The CDR3 bases that were read are TGCGCCAGCAGCCAAGATCGGTCGTCGGGGGGAGGGTACGAG.

The sequenced CDR3 bases are TGTGCCAGCAGCCCTACAGCGGCCTCCTACGAC. Protein: CASSPTAASYD. The full CDR3 reads CASSPTAASYDYTF. The chain uses TRBV7-9 and TRBJ1-2, with D unclear. The read stops 3 residues short of the end of the CDR3; the missing end is completed from the germline J gene. Germline CDR1 is SEHNR and CDR2 is FQNEAQ (reference sequence). CDR3 size: 14 residues.

The part of the CDR3 DNA that was read is TGTGCCAGCCAGGACAGGGACAACAATGAG. Protein: CASQDRDNNE. The whole CDR3 protein reads CASQDRDNNEQFF. The rearrangement uses TRBV28 and TRBJ2-1; 8 bases match TRBD1. The CDR3 extends 3 residues past the end of the read, so its final part is completed from the germline J gene. CDR3 size: 13 residues. Germline V gene sequence: CDR1 MDHEN, CDR2 SYDVKM. The J segment lost 5 bases and the V segment lost 8 bases, leaving 5 bases of the junction unmatched.

Remarks on this clone: The junction departs from germline at one end; a sequencing error may be responsible. The CDR3 sequence: CASSPGLRNTEAFF. Incomplete CDR3 DNA: TGCGCCAGCAGCCCGGGTCTGCGGAACACCGAA. V is TRBV5-1 and J is TRBJ1-1; D remains ambiguous. The read is 3 residues too short to cover the CDR3 end, so that end is filled in from the germline J gene. Per the germline V gene, CDR1 is SGHRS and CDR2 is YFSETQ. The CDR3 runs to 14 residues.